One sample yielded the 23 T cell receptor beta chains listed below, sequenced in a study of blood T cell repertoires in COVID-19. Data came from immunoSEQ multiplex PCR; TCRdb stores just in-frame clones and leaves some out. The sample consists of 250,000 to 350,000 clones, around 90% of them appearing once. Source material: PBMCs or T cells enriched from blood (not recorded which). The receptors come from a woman between 18 and 29 years old with acute COVID-19.

J is TRBJ2-1 and V is TRBV9, with TRBD2 identical over 10 bases. J lost 7 bases, V lost 0 bases, and 10 bases had no gene match. This CDR3 region has 17 residues. CDR1 and CDR2 from the germline V gene are SGDLS and YYNGEE. CDR3 loop: CASSVARAGGPGNEQFF. CDR3 sequence (DNA): TGTGCCAGCAGCGTAGCCCGAGCGGGAGGGCCTGGGAATGAGCAGTTCTTC.

V is TRBV11-3 and J is TRBJ2-1; TRBD2 aligns across 7 bases. CDR3 length: 14 amino acids. V lost 1 base to trimming and J lost 9 bases; unmatched junction nucleotides: 6. The germline gives CDR1 SGHNT, CDR2 YENEEA. CDR3 in DNA: TGTGCCAGCAGCTTAGGCGGGAGTCAGGCTGAGCAGTTCTTC. Translation: CASSLGGSQAEQFF.

The rearrangement links TRBV4-1 to TRBJ1-3, with unresolved D. Looked up from germline, CDR1 is MGHRA and CDR2 is YSYEKL. This CDR3 spans 17 amino acids. V dropped 4 bases and J dropped 2 bases, with 18 bases sitting between them. The DNA of the CDR3 is TGCGCCAGCAGCCCGAGATTTGGAGAAGTAACTGGAAACACCATATATTTT. Translating it yields CASSPRFGEVTGNTIYF.

The chain has TRBV7-3 and TRBJ2-4, with D possibly matching TRBD2 (5 bases). V was trimmed by 0 bases and J by 8 bases, leaving 11 bases between them. CDR1 and CDR2 (germline): SGHTA, FQGTGA. The CDR3 has 14 residues. CDR3 in DNA: TGTGCCAGCAGCTTAACCCCCAACGGGGACATTCAGTACTTC. This translates into CASSLTPNGDIQYF.

The chain combines TRBV9 with TRBJ2-3; tentative D call: TRBD2 (6 bases). Germline assignment: CDR1 SGDLS and CDR2 YYNGEE. The germline V and J ends were trimmed by 3 bases and 2 bases, with 13 bases remaining between them. The CDR3 runs to 15 residues. The CDR3 region has the DNA TGTGCCAGCAGCGGACTAGAATTCCCCACAGATACGCAGTATTTT. Translated, it gives CASSGLEFPTDTQYF. Full variable domain (outside the CDR3, taken from reference TRBV9 and TRBJ2-3): DSGVTQTPKHLITATGQRVTLRCSPRSGDLSVYWYQQSLDQGLQFLIQYYNGEERAKGNILERFSAQQFPDLHSELNLSSLELGDSALYFCASSGLEFPTDTQYFGPGTRLTVL.

V and J are TRBV5-4 and TRBJ1-3, with 9 bases fitting TRBD1. V gave up 0 bases and J gave up 0 bases; unmatched junction bases: 4. CDR1 and CDR2 from the germline V gene are SGHNT and YYREEE (reference sequence). The length of the CDR3 is 17 residues. CDR3 DNA: TGTGCCAGCAGCTTGGCCCGACAGGGGGTCTCTGGAAACACCATATATTTT. Its translation: CASSLARQGVSGNTIYF.

The chain recombines TRBV2 with TRBJ1-2; TRBD1 aligns across 11 bases. Germline assignment: CDR1 SNHLY and CDR2 FYNNEI. The J segment lost 5 bases and the V segment lost 6 bases, leaving 2 bases of the junction unmatched. The CDR3 totals 13 residues. The CDR3 spells CASRGDRGYGYTF. In nucleotides, the CDR3 is TGTGCCAGCAGAGGGGACAGGGGGTATGGCTACACCTTC.

The J gene is TRBJ2-2, the V gene TRBV5-1, with a weak D call TRBD1 (6 bases). V was cut by 2 bases and J by 3 bases, with 8 bases left in between. Looked up from germline, CDR1 is SGHRS and CDR2 is YFSETQ. The CDR3 runs to 14 residues. For the CDR3, the DNA is TGCGCCAGCAGCTTAAGGGGGTACACCGGGGAGCTGTTTTTT. The encoded protein is CASSLRGYTGELFF.

V gene TRBV19 combines with J gene TRBJ2-1, with D unclear. Germline CDR1 LNHDA, CDR2 SQIVND (reference sequence). The CDR3 is 12 amino acids. V lost 5 bases and J 4 bases, leaving 6 bases between the germline ends. As DNA, the CDR3 is TGTGCCAGTAGTTTTCGGTACAATGAGCAGTTCTTC. It is translated as CASSFRYNEQFF.

As for this clone: The same CDR3 can be traced to other DNA sequences in this sample. This sequence joins TRBV28 and TRBJ2-1, with TRBD2 matching over 9 bases. Trimming cost V 5 bases and J 5 bases; bases outside gene matches: 4. Germline CDR1 reads MDHEN; CDR2 reads SYDVKM. CDR3 length equals 14 residues. The CDR3 spells CASSLAGGNNEQFF. The CDR3 DNA follows: TGTGCCAGCAGTCTGGCGGGAGGGAACAATGAGCAGTTCTTC.

J is TRBJ2-5 and V is TRBV5-1; 10 nucleotides align to TRBD1. The V and J ends lost 0 bases and 4 bases, in that order; junction bases with no gene match: 3. Germline V lookup: CDR1 SGHRS, CDR2 YFSETQ. The CDR3 is made up of 15 amino acids. DNA for the CDR3: TGCGCCAGCAGCTTGGGACAGGGGGCAGGAGAGACCCAGTACTTC. It translates to CASSLGQGAGETQYF.

The V and J genes are TRBV7-9 and TRBJ1-1; the match to TRBD1 covers 7 bases. This CDR3 contains 12 residues. Germline V gene data show CDR1 as SEHNR and CDR2 as FQNEAQ (reference sequence). V was pared by 4 bases and J by 5 bases, with 1 base of the junction left unmatched. The CDR3 nucleotides read TGTGCCAGCAGCTACAGGGGAACTGAAGCTTTCTTT. Translating it yields CASSYRGTEAFF.

This clone was recorded a few times. The chain couples TRBV6-4 to TRBJ2-1; 7 nucleotides agree with TRBD2. Looked up from germline, CDR1 is MRHNA and CDR2 is SNTAGT. The CDR3 runs 16 residues. V was pared by 2 bases and J by 1 base, with 5 bases of the junction left unmatched. This CDR3 is CASSDASSGSYNEQFF. DNA for the CDR3: TGTGCCAGCAGTGACGCTTCTAGCGGTTCCTACAATGAGCAGTTCTTC.

This clone was seen a single time. V gene TRBV18 combines with J gene TRBJ2-1; D gene uncertain. The germline V and J ends were trimmed by 3 bases and 5 bases, with 11 bases remaining between them. The CDR3 loop spans 14 amino acids. Germline V gene sequence: CDR1 KGHSH, CDR2 LQKENI. The CDR3 loop reads CASSPQSVDNEQFF. The DNA for the CDR3 is TGTGCCAGCTCACCCCAATCGGTTGACAATGAGCAGTTCTTC.

This chain connects TRBV3-1 (or the pseudogene TRBV3-2) to TRBJ2-1, with D perhaps TRBD2 (5 bases). Per the germline V gene, CDR1 is LGHDT and CDR2 is YNNKEL (reference sequence). Trimming cost V 3 bases and J 15 bases, with 39 bases left between them. CDR3 length: 20 residues. The CDR3 coding sequence is TGTGCCAGCAGCCACCGCGCCCAACTAGTAGGTACGCCCTCTAGTTCCGGCCCGTTCTTC. Encoded protein: CASSHRAQLVGTPSSSGPFF.

This clone was found once. A read error likely explains this, since a far larger clone differs by one base. J is TRBJ2-2 and V is TRBV5-1, with 8 bases matching TRBD2. CDR1 and CDR2 (germline): SGHRS, YFSETQ. The CDR3 contains 15 residues. J gave up 0 bases and V 6 bases, and 4 bases lay outside the gene matches. In nucleotides, the CDR3 is TGCGCCAGCAACCCGGGACTAGCGAACACCGGGGAGCTGTTTTTT. It codes for CASNPGLANTGELFF.

The gene calls are TRBV19 and TRBJ2-5; TRBD2 agrees at 8 bases. The CDR3 is made up of 15 amino acids. Germline V CDR1 and CDR2: LNHDA, SQIVND (reference sequence). Trimming took 5 bases from V and 4 from J; bases not matched to a gene: 9. The CDR3 loop reads CASSRRGGGIETQYF. In DNA, the CDR3 is TGTGCCAGTAGTCGGCGGGGCGGGGGGATAGAGACCCAGTACTTC.

The genes are TRBV5-1 and TRBJ2-1; TRBD1 matches at 7 bases. Trimming at V came to 4 bases and at J to 4 bases, leaving 8 bases not matched to a gene. CDR1 SGHRS and CDR2 YFSETQ come from the germline V gene. The CDR3 contains 15 residues. CDR3 sequence: CASSREGAWYNEQFF. The CDR3 nucleotides read TGCGCCAGCAGCCGCGAGGGGGCATGGTACAATGAGCAGTTCTTC.

The chain joins TRBV18 to TRBJ1-3; 8 bases align to TRBD1. The J segment lost 4 bases and the V segment lost 2 bases, leaving 4 bases of the junction unmatched. This CDR3 spans 15 amino acids. CDR1 is KGHSH, CDR2 LQKENI, per germline. CDR3 loop: CASSPWGQVGNTIYF. CDR3 coding DNA: TGTGCCAGCTCACCATGGGGACAGGTCGGAAACACCATATATTTT.

This clone appeared once. This chain links TRBV4-2 with TRBJ2-7, with D possibly matching TRBD2 (5 bases). Germline assignment: CDR1 LGHNA and CDR2 YNFKEQ. V was trimmed by 0 bases and J by 6 bases, leaving 12 bases between them. CDR3 length: 14 residues. The CDR3, as DNA: TGTGCCAGCAGCCAAGATCGGCGCGGGTCCGAGCAGTACTTC. Translated, it gives CASSQDRRGSEQYF.

This clone was detected only a few times. V and J are TRBV27 and TRBJ2-1; no firm D call. Trimming shortened V by 8 bases and J by 0 bases, and 17 bases separated the two germline ends. The CDR3 runs 16 residues. The germline V gene encodes CDR1 MNHEY and CDR2 SMNVEV (reference sequence). The CDR3 region is CASLPLGADSYNEQFF. The CDR3 coding sequence is TGTGCCAGCCTCCCCCTCGGCGCGGACTCCTACAATGAGCAGTTCTTC.

V gene TRBV23-1 combines with J gene TRBJ2-1; TRBD2 agrees at 8 bases. TRBV23-1 belongs to the ORF category, with a function that is uncertain. After removal of 2 bases from V and 8 bases from J, the junction contained 11 bases not matched to a gene. The CDR3 loop spans 16 amino acids. CDR3 amino acids: CASSQGSGKGGDEQFF. CDR3 nucleotide sequence: TGCGCCAGCAGTCAAGGTAGCGGGAAGGGGGGCGATGAGCAGTTCTTC.

J is TRBJ2-7 and V is TRBV5-1, with TRBD1 identical over 8 bases. V lost 3 bases and J lost 0; bases outside the gene matches: 5. CDR1 SGHRS and CDR2 YFSETQ come from the germline V gene. The CDR3 runs 15 residues. This CDR3 reads CASSYTGQDSYEQYF. CDR3 sequence (DNA): TGCGCCAGCAGCTACACGGGACAGGACTCCTACGAGCAGTACTTC.